A single TCR beta chain is shown here with its context. What it binds is not known. The study ran its PCR with 60 Vbeta and 13 Jbeta primers. TCRdb's table, derived via immunoSEQ multiplex PCR, lists solely in-frame clones and lacks some. The sample has around 170,000 clones; about 80% are singletons. CDR3 length equals 17 residues. Germline loops: CDR1 SGHDT, CDR2 YYEEEE. Deletions cut 0 bases from V and 4 bases from J, with 20 bases between. The sample comes from a study of cytomegalovirus exposure and HLA in healthy donors. On the study more broadly: Some 85 million unique TCRs, all from HLA-typed donors, were included in an early release of the data.

Study-wide points: Among immune exposure information, only CMV serostatus was available. Later analysis associated a missense DCLRE1C variant with TCR beta V- and J-gene trimming.

This TCR was recovered from a woman between 45 and 60 years old in good health and CMV-seropositive. This chain links TRBV5-6 with TRBJ2-7; perhaps TRBD1 as D (5 bases). Sequencing was carried out using PBMCs. The CDR3 DNA reads as TGTGCCAGCAGCTTGGCCGTAAGGGGCCCCCAGTCTTACGAGCAGTACTTC. This gives the protein CASSLAVRGPQSYEQYF.